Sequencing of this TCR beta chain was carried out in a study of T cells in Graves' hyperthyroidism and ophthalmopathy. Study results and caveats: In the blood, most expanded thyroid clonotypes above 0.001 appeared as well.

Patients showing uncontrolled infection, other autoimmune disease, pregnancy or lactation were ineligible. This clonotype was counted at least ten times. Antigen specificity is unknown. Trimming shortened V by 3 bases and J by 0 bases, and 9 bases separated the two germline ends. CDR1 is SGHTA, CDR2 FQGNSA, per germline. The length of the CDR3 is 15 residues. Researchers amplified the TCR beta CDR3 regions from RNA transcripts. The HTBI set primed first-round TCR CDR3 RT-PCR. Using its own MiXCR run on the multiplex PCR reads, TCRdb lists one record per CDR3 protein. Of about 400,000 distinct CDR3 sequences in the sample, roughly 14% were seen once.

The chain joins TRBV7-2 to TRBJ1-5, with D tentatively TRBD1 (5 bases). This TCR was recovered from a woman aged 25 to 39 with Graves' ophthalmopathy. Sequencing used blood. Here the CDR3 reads CASSLGVSSNQPQHF. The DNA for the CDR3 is TGTGCCAGCAGCTTGGGGGTGTCTAGCAATCAGCCCCAGCATTTT.